Each of the 30 T cell receptor beta chains below was sequenced from the same sample in a study of control samples from healthy donors and cancer patients. Generated by immunoSEQ multiplex PCR, the TCRdb table keeps only in-frame clones and is missing some. The profile covers 65,000 to 100,000 clones, with 80% to 90% appearing a single time and around 18% taken by the ten largest. The source material was blood. The receptors come from a man aged 45 to 65 in good health.

This clone appeared many times. The chain is built from TRBV2 and TRBJ1-2; possibly TRBD1 for D (6 bases). The CDR3 is 13 residues long. Trimming left V 3 bases short and J 8 bases short, with 13 bases between. Germline lookup yields CDR1 SNHLY and CDR2 FYNNEI. Written as DNA, the CDR3 is TGTGCCAGCAGTGATGGGGGGCCGGAGGGCTACACCTTC. This gives the protein CASSDGGPEGYTF.

The V call is TRBV2, the J call TRBJ2-7; 10 nucleotides line up with TRBD2. Germline CDR1 is SNHLY and CDR2 is FYNNEI. J was trimmed by 3 bases and V by 8 bases; bases with no gene match: 4. CDR3 length equals 13 residues. In DNA, the CDR3 is TGTGCCAGCCTACCTAGCGGGGGCTACGAGCAGTACTTC. Protein product: CASLPSGGYEQYF.

V gene TRBV6-2 or TRBV6-3 combines with J gene TRBJ1-5, with TRBD1 matching 9 bases. This CDR3 has 16 residues. The V gene end was trimmed by 0 bases and the J gene end by 2 bases; junction bases not matched to a gene: 2. Germline CDR1 MNHEY, CDR2 SVGEGT. The chain's CDR3 is CASSYSDRGGNQPQHF. The CDR3 bases are TGTGCCAGCAGTTACTCGGACAGGGGAGGCAATCAGCCCCAGCATTTT.

This chain connects TRBV27 to TRBJ2-3, with a tentative D call TRBD1 (6 bases). V shed 10 bases and J shed 1 base, with 15 bases lying between them. Germline values: CDR1 MNHEY, CDR2 SMNVEV (reference sequence). The CDR3 has 14 residues. CDR3 nucleotide sequence: TGTGCCACGGGACACGGGTTAGGCACAGATACGCAGTATTTT. The encoded protein is CATGHGLGTDTQYF.

This clone was detected a few times. The gene calls are TRBV19 and TRBJ1-1; D remains ambiguous. The CDR3 loop spans 13 amino acids. CDR1 is LNHDA, CDR2 SQIVND, per germline (reference sequence). Trimming took off 3 bases at V and 3 bases at J, with 8 bases between the two ends. The CDR3 nucleotides are TGTGCCAGTAGTATTAACAGTTACACTGAAGCTTTCTTT. Translating gives CASSINSYTEAFF.

The V and J genes are TRBV6-5 and TRBJ2-7; no firm D call. The CDR3 is 16 residues long. V lost 2 bases, J lost 0 bases, and 14 bases lay in between. CDR1 and CDR2 from the germline V gene are MNHEY and SVGAGI. As DNA, the CDR3 is TGTGCCAGCAGTTACGATCCTCTCCCGGGCTCCTACGAGCAGTACTTC. It codes for CASSYDPLPGSYEQYF.

This chain links TRBV14 with TRBJ2-3, with 10 bases aligning to TRBD2. The germline gives CDR1 SGHDN, CDR2 FVKESK. This CDR3 is 17 amino acids long. V dropped 4 bases and J dropped 3; count of bases not matched to a gene: 10. CDR3 bases: TGTGCCAGCAGCCTCGCGTTTACTAGCGGGGTTACAGATACGCAGTATTTT. Its protein is CASSLAFTSGVTDTQYF.

J is TRBJ2-5 and V is TRBV24-1, with D tentatively TRBD2 (6 bases). V was shortened by 4 bases and J by 0 bases, with 11 bases between the two germline ends. The length of the CDR3 is 15 residues. In germline, CDR1 is KGHDR, CDR2 SFDVKD. The CDR3 DNA reads as TGTGCCACCAGTGACTCACGGGACTACCAAGAGACCCAGTACTTC. Its translation: CATSDSRDYQETQYF.

V is TRBV5-6 and J is TRBJ1-3, with unresolved D. The germline CDR1 and CDR2 sequences are SGHDT and YYEEEE. The CDR3 is 15 residues long. V lost 0 bases and J lost 0, with 7 bases in between. CDR3 residues: CASSLGRNSGNTIYF. The CDR3 DNA sequence: TGTGCCAGCAGCTTGGGGCGGAACTCTGGAAACACCATATATTTT. Together with reference TRBV5-6 and TRBJ1-3, the CDR3 gives the full variable domain: DAGVTQSPTHLIKTRGQQVTLRCSPKSGHDTVSWYQQALGQGPQFIFQYYEEEERQRGNFPDRFSGHQFPNYSSELNVNALLLGDSALYLCASSLGRNSGNTIYFGEGSWLTVV.

The V call is TRBV4-3, the J call TRBJ1-2; D uncertain. This CDR3 contains 15 residues. V was clipped by 0 bases and J by 3 bases, with 11 bases between them. Germline V CDR1 and CDR2: LGHNA, YSLEER. As DNA, the CDR3 is TGCGCCAGCAGCCAAGAACGGACGGGCTACTATGGCTACACCTTC. This codes for CASSQERTGYYGYTF.

The chain couples TRBV5-4 to TRBJ2-1; 10 nucleotides align to TRBD1. CDR3 length: 13 residues. Germline values: CDR1 SGHNT, CDR2 YYREEE (reference sequence). Trimming cost V 4 bases and J 8 bases; bases outside gene matches: 3. Here the CDR3 DNA reads TGTGCCAGCAGCGGGGGACAGGGGTATGAGCAGTTCTTC. Translating it yields CASSGGQGYEQFF.

The V and J genes are TRBV9 and TRBJ1-6; unclear D gene. V gave up 4 bases and J gave up 5 bases, with 19 bases separating them. The CDR3 extends over 17 amino acids. CDR1 and CDR2 from the germline V gene are SGDLS and YYNGEE. The CDR3 nucleotides read TGTGCCAGCAGCCCCCCCGGAAAAGGGCTGGATAATTCACCCCTCCACTTT. Translating it yields CASSPPGKGLDNSPLHF.

This rearrangement joins TRBV7-2 to TRBJ1-1; D gene unclear. This CDR3 spans 15 amino acids. CDR1 is SGHTA, CDR2 FQGNSA, per germline. V was cut by 5 bases and J by 6 bases, with 19 bases left in between. The CDR3 bases are TGTGCCAGCAGCACCCTCGGACGCCCCCCATCTGAAGCTTTCTTT. It translates to CASSTLGRPPSEAFF.

The rearrangement links TRBV3-1 (or the pseudogene TRBV3-2) to TRBJ1-5; the D is unclear. CDR1 LGHDT and CDR2 YNNKEL come from the germline V gene (reference sequence). The CDR3 runs 14 residues. Deletions cut 5 bases from V and 2 bases from J, with 10 bases between. This CDR3 reads CASSGGRRNQPQHF. CDR3 nucleotide sequence: TGTGCCAGCAGCGGCGGGCGGCGCAATCAGCCCCAGCATTTT.

Comment on this clone: One junction end disagrees with the germline gene, perhaps due to a read error. The chain joins TRBV5-6 to TRBJ2-1; TRBD2 aligns across 7 bases. CDR3 size: 14 residues. Germline-derived CDR1 and CDR2 are SGHDT and YYEEEE. CDR3 nucleotides: TGTGCCAGCAGCTTGAGCCTAGCGGACCCCCTGATGGTCTTC. Its translation is CASSLSLADPLMVF.

This clone was detected only a few times. In nucleotides, the CDR3 is TGTGCCAGCAGCCAATTTCGTTCCCTAAATGAGCAGTTCTTC. Translating gives CASSQFRSLNEQFF. The chain is built from TRBV16 and TRBJ2-1; D is unclear. The V end lost 1 base, the J end lost 7 bases, and 11 bases lay between the germline ends. The germline V gene encodes CDR1 KGHSY and CDR2 FQNENV. The CDR3 consists of 14 residues. The whole variable domain, filled in from reference TRBV16 and TRBJ2-1, reads GEEVAQTPKHLVRGEGQKAKLYCAPIKGHSYVFWYQQVLKNEFKFLISFQNENVFDETGMPKERFSAKCLPNSPCSLEIQATKLEDSAVYFCASSQFRSLNEQFFGPGTRLTVL.

The CDR3 loop reads CSARPGTPYNEQFF. In DNA form, the CDR3 reads TGCAGCGCCCGTCCCGGGACACCCTACAATGAGCAGTTCTTC. V usage is TRBV29-1 and J usage is TRBJ2-1; possible D gene TRBD1, 6 bases. Germline CDR1 and CDR2: SQVTM and ANQGSEA. Trimming took 7 bases from V and 2 from J, leaving 15 bases between them. The CDR3 loop spans 14 amino acids.

The gene calls are TRBV6-5 and TRBJ2-7; 12 bases line up with TRBD2. The V gene's germline CDR1 is MNHEY and CDR2 SVGAGI. Unmatched junction bases numbered 8, after V lost 4 bases and J lost 4 bases. The CDR3 has 16 amino acids. Written as DNA, the CDR3 is TGTGCCAGCAGTTTTTCGTCGACTAGCGGGGGTTACGAGCAGTACGTC. Translating it yields CASSFSSTSGGYEQYV.

The genes are TRBV7-2 and TRBJ1-5, with TRBD1 identical over 8 bases. Germline trimming cut 4 bases from V and 2 bases from J; bases unmatched to any gene: 4. The CDR3 contains 15 residues. Germline V gene data show CDR1 as SGHTA and CDR2 as FQGNSA. The CDR3, as DNA: TGTGCCAGCAGCTCTTCGACAGGGGGCAATCAGCCCCAGCATTTT. Translated: CASSSSTGGNQPQHF. The whole variable domain, filled in from reference TRBV7-2 and TRBJ1-5, reads GAGVSQSPSNKVTEKGKDVELRCDPISGHTALYWYRQSLGQGLEFLIYFQGNSAPDKSGLPSDRFSAERTGGSVSTLTIQRTQQEDSAVYLCASSSSTGGNQPQHFGDGTRLSIL.

The rearrangement joins TRBV19 to TRBJ2-5, with TRBD2 matching over 8 bases. The V gene's germline CDR1 is LNHDA and CDR2 SQIVND (reference sequence). CDR3 length: 17 residues. V was pared by 6 bases and J by 5 bases, with 17 bases of the junction left unmatched. CDR3 nucleotides: TGTGCCAGTAGCCCCAACCGGGGGGGCCGTGGAGTGGAGACCCAGTACTTC. Translated: CASSPNRGGRGVETQYF.

The rearrangement uses TRBV11-3 and TRBJ2-3, with 14 bases matching TRBD2. CDR3 size: 16 residues. V lost 6 bases, J lost 4 bases, and 6 bases stayed unmatched. Germline CDR1 is SGHNT and CDR2 is YENEEA. CDR3 sequence (DNA): TGTGCCAGCAGGACCGGGACTAGCGGGAGTGCAGATACGCAGTATTTT. It codes for CASRTGTSGSADTQYF.

The rearrangement uses TRBV9 and TRBJ2-5, with a tentative D call TRBD1 (6 bases). Trimming stripped 0 bases from V and 2 bases from J, with 11 bases between. Per germline, CDR1 SGDLS and CDR2 YYNGEE. CDR3 length: 15 residues. The CDR3 is CASSVGGQGQETQYF. DNA of the CDR3: TGTGCCAGCAGCGTAGGGGGGCAGGGGCAAGAGACCCAGTACTTC.

V usage is TRBV5-1 and J usage is TRBJ1-1; TRBD1 matches 7 bases. Trimming at V came to 3 bases and at J to 1 base, leaving 3 bases not matched to a gene. The CDR3 is made up of 14 amino acids. CDR1 and CDR2 (germline): SGHRS, YFSETQ. The CDR3 bases are TGCGCCAGCAGCTCAGACAGGGCGAACACTGAAGCTTTCTTT. This sequence encodes CASSSDRANTEAFF.

The J gene is TRBJ1-5, the V gene TRBV6-2 or TRBV6-3; TRBD1 matches at 9 bases. Germline trimming cut 3 bases from V and 6 bases from J; bases unmatched to any gene: 3. The germline gives CDR1 MNHEY, CDR2 SVGEGT. This CDR3 contains 14 residues. The CDR3 sequence is CASSYTGQGQPQHF. CDR3 sequence (DNA): TGTGCCAGCAGTTATACGGGACAGGGTCAGCCCCAGCATTTT.

V is TRBV6-1 and J is TRBJ1-5; possibly TRBD1 for D (5 bases). The CDR3 has 14 residues. Germline CDR1 is MNHNS and CDR2 is SASEGT. V lost 0 bases to trimming and J lost 7 bases, with 10 bases between them. The CDR3 loop is CASSEAGGVQPQHF. DNA of the CDR3: TGTGCCAGCAGTGAAGCGGGGGGGGTCCAGCCCCAGCATTTT.

This chain uses TRBV6-2 or TRBV6-3 with TRBJ2-3, with 10 bases lining up with TRBD2. Germline assignment: CDR1 MNHEY and CDR2 SVGEGT. The CDR3 contains 17 residues. Unmatched junction bases numbered 7, after V lost 2 bases and J lost 2 bases. As DNA, the CDR3 is TGTGCCAGCAGTTACGGGGTAGCGGGAGGCTACACAGATACGCAGTATTTT. Translation: CASSYGVAGGYTDTQYF.

V gene TRBV25-1 combines with J gene TRBJ1-1; D uncertain. There are 15 residues in the CDR3. Germline V gives CDR1 MGHDK, CDR2 SYGVNS. Trimming took 0 bases from V and 0 from J, leaving 8 bases between them. The CDR3, as DNA: TGTGCCAGCAGTGAATACGAAGACATGAACACTGAAGCTTTCTTT. It translates to CASSEYEDMNTEAFF. The variable domain in full, with the rest retrieved from reference TRBV25-1 and TRBJ1-1, is EADIYQTPRYLVIGTGKKITLECSQTMGHDKMYWYQQDPGMELHLIHYSYGVNSTEKGDLSSESTVSRIRTEHFPLTLESARPSHTSQYLCASSEYEDMNTEAFFGQGTRLTVV.

The V call is TRBV24-1, the J call TRBJ1-3; D ambiguous. There are 14 residues in the CDR3. V lost 3 bases, J lost 2 bases, and 7 bases lay in between. Germline lookup yields CDR1 KGHDR and CDR2 SFDVKD. As DNA, the CDR3 is TGTGCCACCAGTGATACACAAACTGGAAACACCATATATTTT. It is translated as CATSDTQTGNTIYF.

This clone showed up just a few times. This rearrangement joins TRBV5-4 to TRBJ2-7; 8 nucleotides agree with TRBD1. The CDR3 runs to 16 residues. J gave up 1 base and V 4 bases, and 10 bases lay outside the gene matches. The germline CDR1 and CDR2 sequences are SGHNT and YYREEE (reference sequence). The CDR3 spells CASSASPQGASYEQYV. In DNA form, the CDR3 reads TGTGCCAGCAGCGCCTCACCTCAGGGGGCTTCCTACGAGCAGTACGTC.

Only one count was recorded for this clone. The chain uses TRBV5-1 and TRBJ2-7, with D perhaps matching TRBD1 or TRBD2 (5 bases each). With 2 bases removed from V and 3 bases from J, the gap between germline ends came to 9 bases. The CDR3 is made up of 13 amino acids. CDR1 and CDR2 from the germline V gene are SGHRS and YFSETQ. Written as DNA, the CDR3 is TGCGCCAGCAGCTTAACAGGAGGCTACGAGCAGTACGTC. Encoded protein: CASSLTGGYEQYV.